This TCR beta chain derives from a study of T-cell reconstitution after alpha-beta-depleted transplantation in children. Study-level points and caveats: Reportedly, alpha-beta T cells present about two months post-transplant originated from several hundred expanded clones of graft origin. From surviving recipient T cells and thymic progenitors came the high day-60 TCRbeta diversity observed in some patients. At the one-year point after transplant, T-cell counts and TCRbeta diversity were found to come mostly from T cells that had been newly produced.

Germline values: CDR1 SEHNR, CDR2 FQNEAQ (reference sequence). Trimming left V 4 bases short and J 1 base short, with 10 bases between. The CDR3 is made up of 14 amino acids. Using unique molecular identifiers, the investigators prepared the TCRbeta library. TCRdb itself ran the PCR reads through MiXCR, one entry per CDR3 protein. The sample records roughly 15,000 distinct CDR3 sequences, about 5.3% being singletons. This clonotype was counted ten times or more. The antigen is not known. This specimen was PBMCs, taken before TCRalphabeta/CD19-depleted stem cell transplant. The source of this sequence is a boy younger than 18 with acute lymphoblastic leukemia, due to receive a stem cell transplant. This chain uses TRBV7-9 with TRBJ1-1, with a possible D match to TRBD1 (6 bases). The CDR3 coding sequence is TGTGCCAGCAGCTCGACAGGATGGAACACTGAAGCTTTCTTT. The encoded protein is CASSSTGWNTEAFF.